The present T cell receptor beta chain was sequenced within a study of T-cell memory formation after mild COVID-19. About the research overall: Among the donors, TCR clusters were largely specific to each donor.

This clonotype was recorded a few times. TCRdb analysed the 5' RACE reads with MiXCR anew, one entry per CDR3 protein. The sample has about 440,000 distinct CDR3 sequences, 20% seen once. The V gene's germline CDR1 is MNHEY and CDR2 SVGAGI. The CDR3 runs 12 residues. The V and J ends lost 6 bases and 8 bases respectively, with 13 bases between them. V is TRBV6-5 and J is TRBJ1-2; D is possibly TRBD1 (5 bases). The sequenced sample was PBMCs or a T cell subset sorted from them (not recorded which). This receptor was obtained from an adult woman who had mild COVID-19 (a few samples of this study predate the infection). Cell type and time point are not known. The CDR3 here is CASREGYYGYTF. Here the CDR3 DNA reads TGTGCCAGCAGGGAGGGGTATTACGGCTACACCTTC.